This TCR beta chain was recorded in a study of blood T cell repertoires in COVID-19. Patients at the Seattle site were enrolled during active infection and followed longitudinally. The CDR3 runs 15 residues. Germline CDR1 is ENHRY and CDR2 is SYGVKD. The trim removed 6 bases at V and 0 bases at J, leaving 6 bases unmatched. Repertoires were generated with immunoSEQ multiplex PCR, while TCRdb's copy carries only in-frame clones and drops some. The sample yields 250,000 to 350,000 clones, 88% seen once. V usage is TRBV10-3 and J usage is TRBJ2-7, with 9 bases fitting TRBD2. The sample comprised peripheral blood. This clonotype was obtained from a woman in her thirties with COVID-19, enrolled during active disease. The CDR3 DNA reads as TGTGCCATCAGCCCCTTTAGCGGGAGCTCCTACGAGCAGTACTTC. The encoded protein is CAISPFSGSSYEQYF.